The present TCR beta chain was sequenced within a study of T-cell reconstitution after alpha-beta-depleted transplantation in children. This clonotype was found many times. The germline V gene has CDR1 LNHNV and CDR2 YYDKDF (reference sequence). The ends were cut back, 0 bases at V and 12 bases at J, with 9 bases in the middle. The CDR3 spans 12 residues. As it was prepared, the TCRbeta library received unique molecular identifiers. TCRdb independently ran MiXCR on the PCR reads; one entry per CDR3 protein. In the table there are hundreds of thousands of distinct CDR3 sequences, under 15% of which are singletons.

This receptor was taken from a human donor who donated a stem cell graft to a child with combined immunodeficiency. The chain couples TRBV15 to TRBJ2-1; D gene unclear. Sequencing used PBMCs from the stem cell graft donor, obtained from the stem cell graft. The CDR3 nucleotides are TGTGCCACCAGCAGAGATATTCTGCGGCAGTTCTTC. Translated, it gives CATSRDILRQFF.